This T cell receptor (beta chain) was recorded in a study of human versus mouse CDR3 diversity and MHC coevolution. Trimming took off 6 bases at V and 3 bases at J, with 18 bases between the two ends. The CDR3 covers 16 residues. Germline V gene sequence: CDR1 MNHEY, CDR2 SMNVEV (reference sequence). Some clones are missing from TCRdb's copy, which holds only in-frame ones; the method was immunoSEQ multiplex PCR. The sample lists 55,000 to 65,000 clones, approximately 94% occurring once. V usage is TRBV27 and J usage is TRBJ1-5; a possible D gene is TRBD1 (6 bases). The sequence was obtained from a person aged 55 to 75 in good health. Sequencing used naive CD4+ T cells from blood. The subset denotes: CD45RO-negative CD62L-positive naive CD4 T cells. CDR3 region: CASSPARQVSNQPQHF. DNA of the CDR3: TGTGCCAGCAGCCCAGCCCGACAGGTCTCCAATCAGCCCCAGCATTTT.